Listed below are T cell receptor beta chains from one sample, sequenced in a study of T-cell reconstitution after alpha-beta-depleted transplantation in children. TCRdb re-called the PCR reads through MiXCR, storing one row per CDR3 protein. The sample lists some 200,000 distinct CDR3 sequences, 11% occurring once. Sequenced material: PBMCs, taken before TCRalphabeta/CD19-depleted stem cell transplant. The receptors stem from a child under two years old with acute myeloid leukemia, due to receive a stem cell transplant. CDR3s include the opening cysteine and the closing phenylalanine or tryptophan. The order of the fields is J gene, CDR3 length, V gene, clone size, D gene, CDR3 protein, CDR3 DNA. D genes are given only for firm matches. Rows may omit the clone size; those that give it use once, few, many or a size class.

TRBJ2-3,16,TRBV2,-,TRBD1,CASIRSGTEGIDTQYF,TGTGCCAGCATCAGATCCGGGACAGAGGGCATAGATACGCAGTATTTT
TRBJ1-3,17,TRBV5-1,many,-,CASSLAGGAASGNTIYF,TGCGCCAGCAGCTTGGCCGGGGGGGCTGCCTCTGGAAACACCATATATTTT
TRBJ2-2,15,TRBV7-2,many,TRBD1,CASSLLPGGPGELFF,TGTGCCAGCAGCTTATTACCAGGGGGCCCCGGGGAGCTGTTTTTT
TRBJ2-5,11,TRBV24-1,many,-,CATSDFRTQYF,TGTGCCACCAGTGATTTTCGGACCCAGTACTTC
TRBJ2-3,16,TRBV3-2,-,-,CASSPRGGVLTDTQYF,TGTGCCAGCAGCCCGCGAGGGGGGGTTCTCACAGATACGCAGTATTTT
TRBJ2-1,15,TRBV20-1,-,TRBD2,CSASGGGRVLNEQIF,TGCAGTGCTAGTGGTGGAGGGAGGGTGCTCAATGAGCAGATCTTC
TRBJ2-1,17,TRBV4-1,many,-,CASSHPHSGAPYNEQFF,TGCGCCAGCAGCCATCCTCACTCGGGAGCCCCGTACAATGAGCAGTTCTTC
TRBJ1-1,13,TRBV7-2,many,-,CASSLDSSVEAFF,TGTGCCAGCAGCTTAGATTCGTCAGTTGAAGCTTTCTTT
TRBJ1-4,15,TRBV6-1,many,TRBD1,CASRPSGGSNEKLFF,TGTGCCAGCAGGCCGTCAGGGGGGTCTAATGAAAAACTGTTTTTT
TRBJ1-5,13,TRBV7-2,many,TRBD1,CASSLEGAQPQHF,TGTGCCAGCAGCTTAGAGGGGGCTCAGCCCCAGCATTTT
TRBJ1-6,14,TRBV3-1,many,TRBD1,CASSPRDRGSPLHF,TGTGCCAGCAGCCCGCGGGACAGGGGTTCACCCCTCCACTTT
TRBJ2-2,12,TRBV20-1,many,-,CSARMRSGELFF,TGCAGTGCTAGAATGCGTTCCGGGGAGCTGTTTTTT
TRBJ1-2,12,TRBV12-3/TRBV12-4,many,-,CASSDDSYGYTF,TGTGCCAGCAGTGATGACAGCTATGGCTACACCTTC
TRBJ2-1,13,TRBV24-1,few,-,CATSDPDHNEQFF,TGTGCCACCAGTGACCCGGACCACAATGAGCAGTTCTTC
TRBJ2-7,14,TRBV20-1,many,-,CSARNVDNSYEQYF,TGCAGTGCTAGAAATGTGGACAACTCCTACGAGCAGTACTTC
TRBJ2-7,13,TRBV7-9,few,-,CASSATRFYEQYF,TGTGCCAGCAGCGCCACTAGATTCTACGAGCAGTACTTC
TRBJ1-5,13,TRBV6-1,-,-,CASMPGGNQPQHF,TGTGCCAGCATGCCAGGGGGCAATCAGCCCCAGCATTTT
TRBJ2-3,13,TRBV20-1,many,TRBD1,CSALTGYTDTQYF,TGCAGTGCCCTGACAGGGTACACAGATACGCAGTATTTT
TRBJ2-5,15,TRBV18,many,-,CASSPRLGGQETQYF,TGTGCCAGCTCACCCCGTTTGGGCGGTCAAGAGACCCAGTACTTC
TRBJ2-5,15,TRBV20-1,-,-,CSARVPGTSQETQYF,TGCAGTGCTAGAGTCCCCGGGACCTCTCAAGAGACCCAGTACTTC
TRBJ2-3,14,TRBV7-2,-,TRBD2,CASSSSGAGDTQYF,TGTGCCAGCAGCTCTAGCGGGGCAGGGGATACGCAGTATTTT
TRBJ2-5,16,TRBV21-1,many,-,CASSKWGPDTQETQYF,TGTGCCAGCAGCAAATGGGGGCCGGACACCCAAGAGACCCAGTACTTC
TRBJ2-2,15,TRBV5-6,many,-,CASSRDKAWTGELFF,TGTGCCAGCAGCAGAGACAAGGCTTGGACCGGGGAGCTGTTTTTT
TRBJ2-5,13,TRBV10-3,many,TRBD1,CAISVTGEETQYF,TGTGCCATCAGTGTGACAGGGGAAGAGACCCAGTACTTC